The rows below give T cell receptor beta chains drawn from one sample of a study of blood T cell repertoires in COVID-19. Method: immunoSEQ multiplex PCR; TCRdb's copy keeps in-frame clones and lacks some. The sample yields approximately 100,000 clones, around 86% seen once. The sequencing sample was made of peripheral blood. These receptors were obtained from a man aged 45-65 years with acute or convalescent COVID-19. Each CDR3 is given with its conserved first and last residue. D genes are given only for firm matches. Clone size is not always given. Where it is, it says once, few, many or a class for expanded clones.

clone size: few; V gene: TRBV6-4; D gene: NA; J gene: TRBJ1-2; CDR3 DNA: TGTGCCAGCAGTTACAGCGGCGGGGGTGGCTACACCTTC; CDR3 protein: CASSYSGGGGYTF
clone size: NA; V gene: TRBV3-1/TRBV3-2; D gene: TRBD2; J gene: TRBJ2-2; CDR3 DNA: TGTGCCAGCAGCCAAGGTGGCGGGAGCTTAAGGGAGCTGTTTTTT; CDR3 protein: CASSQGGGSLRELFF
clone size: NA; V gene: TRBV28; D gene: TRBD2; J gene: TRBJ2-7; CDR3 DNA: TGTGCCAGCACCCCCGGCGGGGGGCTATTAGCCTACGAGCAGTACTTC; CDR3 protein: CASTPGGGLLAYEQYF
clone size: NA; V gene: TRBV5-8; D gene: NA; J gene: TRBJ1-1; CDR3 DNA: TGTGCCAGCAGCTTGGATTGGAGGAACACTGAAGCTTTCTTT; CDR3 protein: CASSLDWRNTEAFF
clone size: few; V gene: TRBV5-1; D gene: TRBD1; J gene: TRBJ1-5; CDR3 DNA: TGCGCCAGCAGCTTTGAGGGGGCCGATCAGCCCCAGCATTTT; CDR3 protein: CASSFEGADQPQHF
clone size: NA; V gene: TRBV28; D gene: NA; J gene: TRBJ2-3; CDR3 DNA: TGTGCCAGCAGTTTAGTACTCCCCACTTCCACAGATACGCAGTATTTT; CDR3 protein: CASSLVLPTSTDTQYF
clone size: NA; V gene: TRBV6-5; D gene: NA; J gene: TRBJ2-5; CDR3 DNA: TGTGCCAGCAGTTACCGGGAGACCCAGTACTTC; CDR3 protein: CASSYRETQYF
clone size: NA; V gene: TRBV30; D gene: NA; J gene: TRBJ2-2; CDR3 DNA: TGTGCCTGGAGCCGAGGACACCGCACCGGGGAGCTGTTTTTT; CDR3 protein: CAWSRGHRTGELFF
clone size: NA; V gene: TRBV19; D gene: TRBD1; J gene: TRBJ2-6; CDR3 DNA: TGTGCCAGTATCCGGGACAGTTCTGGGGCCAACGTCCTGACTTTC; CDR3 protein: CASIRDSSGANVLTF
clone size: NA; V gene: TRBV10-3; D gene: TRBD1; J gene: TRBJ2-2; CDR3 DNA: TGTGCCATTTACACAGGGGCCAACACCGGGGAGCTGTTTTTT; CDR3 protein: CAIYTGANTGELFF
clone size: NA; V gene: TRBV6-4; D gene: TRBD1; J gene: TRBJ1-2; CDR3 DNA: TGTGCCAGCAGCCCATCGACAGGGGGAAACTATGGCTACACCTTC; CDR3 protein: CASSPSTGGNYGYTF
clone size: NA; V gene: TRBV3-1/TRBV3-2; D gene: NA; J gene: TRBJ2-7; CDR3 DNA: TGTGCCAGCAGCCAAGGGACAGCCGTGTTATACGAGCAGTACTTC; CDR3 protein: CASSQGTAVLYEQYF
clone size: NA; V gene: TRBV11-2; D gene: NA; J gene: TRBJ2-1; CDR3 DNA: TGTGCCAGCAGCTTGAGGGATCCCGAGCAGTTCTTC; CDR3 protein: CASSLRDPEQFF
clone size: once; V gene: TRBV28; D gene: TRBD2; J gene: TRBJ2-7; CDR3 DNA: TGTGCCAGCAGTCCAACCGGGACTAGCGGGAGTCGCGAGCAGTACTTC; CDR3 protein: CASSPTGTSGSREQYF
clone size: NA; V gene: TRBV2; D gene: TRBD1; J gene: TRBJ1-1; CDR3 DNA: TGTGCCAGCAGTGGGGCAGGGGGCGTGAACACTGAAGCTTTCTTT; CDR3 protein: CASSGAGGVNTEAFF
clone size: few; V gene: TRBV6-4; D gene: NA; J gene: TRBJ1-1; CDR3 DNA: TGTGCCAGCAGTGAACAGAAGAACACTGAAGCTTTCTTT; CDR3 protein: CASSEQKNTEAFF
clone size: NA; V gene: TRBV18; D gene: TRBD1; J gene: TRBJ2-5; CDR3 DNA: TGTGCCAGCTCAACCACAGGGGGCGAGGAGACCCAGTACTTC; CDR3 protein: CASSTTGGEETQYF
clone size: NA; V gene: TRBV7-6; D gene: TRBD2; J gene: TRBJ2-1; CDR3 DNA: TGTGCCAGCAGCTCGCGGGAGGTTCCCTACAATGAGCAGTTCTTC; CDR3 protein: CASSSREVPYNEQFF
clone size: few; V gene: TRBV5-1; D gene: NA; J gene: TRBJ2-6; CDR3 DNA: TGCGCCAGCAGCCGGCGAGAGGTCTCTGGGGCCAACGTCCTGACTTTC; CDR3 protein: CASSRREVSGANVLTF
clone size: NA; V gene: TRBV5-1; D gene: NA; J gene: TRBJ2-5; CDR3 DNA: TGCGCCAGCAGACCCGGCGCAGGGGGGCAGACCCAGTACTTC; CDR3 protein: CASRPGAGGQTQYF
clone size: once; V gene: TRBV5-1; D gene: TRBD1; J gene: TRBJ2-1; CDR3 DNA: TGCGCCAGCACCCAGGGGGACTCCTACAATGAGCAGTTCTTC; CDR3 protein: CASTQGDSYNEQFF
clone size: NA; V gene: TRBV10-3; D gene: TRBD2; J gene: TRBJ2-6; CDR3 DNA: TGTGCCATCCAGGGGGCTAGCGGGAGCCGTTCTGGGGCCAACGTCCTGACTTTC; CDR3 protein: CAIQGASGSRSGANVLTF
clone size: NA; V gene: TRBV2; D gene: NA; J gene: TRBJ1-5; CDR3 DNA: TGTGCCAGCAGTGAACATAGAGGGAGAGTGGGCAATCAGCCCCAGCATTTT; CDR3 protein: CASSEHRGRVGNQPQHF
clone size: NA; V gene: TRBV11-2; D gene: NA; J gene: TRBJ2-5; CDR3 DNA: TGTGCCAGCAGCTATGCCGGGACATACCAAGAGACCCAGTACTTC; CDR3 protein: CASSYAGTYQETQYF
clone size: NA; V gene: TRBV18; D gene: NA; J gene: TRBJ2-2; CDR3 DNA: TGTGCCAGCTCACCACCTTCGAGGGCGAACACCGGGGAGCTGTTTTTT; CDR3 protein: CASSPPSRANTGELFF
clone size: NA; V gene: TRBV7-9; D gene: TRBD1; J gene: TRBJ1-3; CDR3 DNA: TGTGCCAGCAGCTTAGGACAGGGGGAAGGAAACACCATATATTTT; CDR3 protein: CASSLGQGEGNTIYF
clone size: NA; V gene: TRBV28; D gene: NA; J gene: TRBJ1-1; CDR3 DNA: TGTGCCAGCAGTTTATGGATCGGGTTGGGTACTGAAGCTTTCTTT; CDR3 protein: CASSLWIGLGTEAFF
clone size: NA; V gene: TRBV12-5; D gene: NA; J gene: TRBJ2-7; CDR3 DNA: TGTGCTAGTGGTTTATTTAGCGAGCAGTACTTC; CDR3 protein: CASGLFSEQYF
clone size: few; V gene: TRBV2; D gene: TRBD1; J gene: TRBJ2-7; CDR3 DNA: TGTGCCAGCAGGGGACAGGGCCCAATCTTC; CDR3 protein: CASRGQGPIF
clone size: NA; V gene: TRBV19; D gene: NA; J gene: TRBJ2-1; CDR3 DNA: TGTGCCAGTAGTTATAGCGTTGTTGAGCAGTTCTTC; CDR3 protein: CASSYSVVEQFF
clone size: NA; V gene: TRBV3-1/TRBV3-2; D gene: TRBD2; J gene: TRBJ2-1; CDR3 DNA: TGTGCCAGCAGCCAAGAAGGCGGGAGGGCCGGTGAGCAGTTCTTC; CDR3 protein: CASSQEGGRAGEQFF
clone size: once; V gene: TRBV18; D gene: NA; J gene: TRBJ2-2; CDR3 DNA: TGTGCCAGCTCACTAGAGACTTCGGTGACCGGGGAGCTGTTTTTT; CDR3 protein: CASSLETSVTGELFF
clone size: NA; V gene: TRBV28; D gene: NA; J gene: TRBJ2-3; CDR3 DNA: TGTGCCAGCAGAGGGTATTACGGAGGACCGCGAGATACGCAGTATTTT; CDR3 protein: CASRGYYGGPRDTQYF
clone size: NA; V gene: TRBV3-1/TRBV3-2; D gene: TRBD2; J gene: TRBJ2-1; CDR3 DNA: TGTGCCAGCAGCCTGACTAGCGGGAGGCCCAATGAGCAGTTCTTC; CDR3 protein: CASSLTSGRPNEQFF
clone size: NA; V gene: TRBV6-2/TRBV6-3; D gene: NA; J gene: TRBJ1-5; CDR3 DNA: TGTGCCAGCAGTTCCCTCGGACTCACAGACAATCAGCCCCAGCATTTT; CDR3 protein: CASSSLGLTDNQPQHF
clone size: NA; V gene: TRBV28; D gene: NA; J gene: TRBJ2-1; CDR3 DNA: TGTGCCAGCAGTGGGAGAGGGAGTTCGAATGAGCAGTTCTTC; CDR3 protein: CASSGRGSSNEQFF